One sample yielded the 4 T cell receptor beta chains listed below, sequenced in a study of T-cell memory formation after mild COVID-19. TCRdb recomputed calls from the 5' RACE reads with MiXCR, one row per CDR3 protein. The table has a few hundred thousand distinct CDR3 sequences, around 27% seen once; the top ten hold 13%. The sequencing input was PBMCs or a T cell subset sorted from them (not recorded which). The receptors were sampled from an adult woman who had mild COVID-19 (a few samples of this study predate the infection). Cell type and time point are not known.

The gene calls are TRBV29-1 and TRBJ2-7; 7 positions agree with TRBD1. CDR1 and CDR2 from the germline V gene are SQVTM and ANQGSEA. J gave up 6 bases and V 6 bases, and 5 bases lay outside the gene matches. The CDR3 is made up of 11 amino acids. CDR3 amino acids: CSVQGTGEQYF. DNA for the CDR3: TGCAGCGTACAGGGGACGGGCGAGCAGTACTTC.

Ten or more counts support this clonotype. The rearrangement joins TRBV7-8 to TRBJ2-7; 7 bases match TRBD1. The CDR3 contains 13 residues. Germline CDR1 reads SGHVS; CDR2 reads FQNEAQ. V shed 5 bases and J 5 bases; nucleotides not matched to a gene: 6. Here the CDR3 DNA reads TGTGCCAGCAGCCCCGGGACAGCCGACGAGCAGTACTTC. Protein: CASSPGTADEQYF.

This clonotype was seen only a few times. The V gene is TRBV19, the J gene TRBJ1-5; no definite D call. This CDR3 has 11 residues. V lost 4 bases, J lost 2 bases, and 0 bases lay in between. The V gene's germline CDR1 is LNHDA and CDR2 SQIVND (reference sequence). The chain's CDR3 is CASSSNQPQHF. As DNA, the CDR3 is TGTGCCAGTAGTAGCAATCAGCCCCAGCATTTT. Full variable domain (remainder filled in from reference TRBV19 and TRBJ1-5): DGGITQSPKYLFRKEGQNVTLSCEQNLNHDAMYWYRQDPGQGLRLIYYSQIVNDFQKGDIAEGYSVSREKKESFPLTVTSAQKNPTAFYLCASSSNQPQHFGDGTRLSIL.

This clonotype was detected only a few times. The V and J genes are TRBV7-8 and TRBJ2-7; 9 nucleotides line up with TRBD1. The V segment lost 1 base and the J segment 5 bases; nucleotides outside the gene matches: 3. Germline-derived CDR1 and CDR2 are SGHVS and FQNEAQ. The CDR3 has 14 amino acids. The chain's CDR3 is CASSLEQGANEQYF. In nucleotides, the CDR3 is TGTGCCAGCAGCTTAGAACAGGGGGCGAACGAGCAGTACTTC.